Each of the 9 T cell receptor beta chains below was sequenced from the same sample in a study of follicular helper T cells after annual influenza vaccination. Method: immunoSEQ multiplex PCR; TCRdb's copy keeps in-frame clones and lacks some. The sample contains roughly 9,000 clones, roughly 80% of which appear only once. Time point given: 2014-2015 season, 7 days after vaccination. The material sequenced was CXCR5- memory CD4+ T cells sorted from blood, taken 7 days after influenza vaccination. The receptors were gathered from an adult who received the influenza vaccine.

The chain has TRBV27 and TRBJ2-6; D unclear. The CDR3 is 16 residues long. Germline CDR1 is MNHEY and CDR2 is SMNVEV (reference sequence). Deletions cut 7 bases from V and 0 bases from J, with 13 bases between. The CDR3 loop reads CASTPLSISGANVLTF. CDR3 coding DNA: TGTGCCAGCACCCCTCTGAGTATCTCTGGGGCCAACGTCCTGACTTTC. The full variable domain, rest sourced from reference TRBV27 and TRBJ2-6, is EAQVTQNPRYLITVTGKKLTVTCSQNMNHEYMSWYRQDPGLGLRQIYYSMNVEVTDKGDVPEGYKVSRKEKRNFPLILESPSPNQTSLYFCASTPLSISGANVLTFGAGSRLTVL.

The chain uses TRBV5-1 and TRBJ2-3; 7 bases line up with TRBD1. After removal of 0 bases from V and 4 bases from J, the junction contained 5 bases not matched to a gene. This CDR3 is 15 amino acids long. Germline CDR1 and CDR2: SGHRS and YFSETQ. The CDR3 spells CASSLVEGAPDTQYF. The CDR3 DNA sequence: TGCGCCAGCAGCTTGGTAGAGGGGGCTCCAGATACGCAGTATTTT.

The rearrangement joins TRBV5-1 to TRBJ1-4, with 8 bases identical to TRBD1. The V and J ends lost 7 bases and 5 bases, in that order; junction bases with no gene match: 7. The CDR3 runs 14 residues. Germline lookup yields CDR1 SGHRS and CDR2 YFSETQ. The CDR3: CASSTGQGNEKLFF. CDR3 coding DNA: TGCGCCAGCTCCACCGGACAGGGAAATGAAAAACTGTTTTTT. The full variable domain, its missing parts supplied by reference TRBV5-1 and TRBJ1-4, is KAGVTQTPRYLIKTRGQQVTLSCSPISGHRSVSWYQQTPGQGLQFLFEYFSETQRNKGNFPGRFSGRQFSNSRSEMNVSTLELGDSALYLCASSTGQGNEKLFFGSGTQLSVL.

The CDR3 loop is CASRHNPGLTNEKLFF. The DNA of the CDR3 is TGTGCCAGCAGGCATAACCCGGGACTAACTAATGAAAAACTGTTTTTT. The V and J genes are TRBV7-4 and TRBJ1-4; D is possibly TRBD1 (5 bases). The germline V gene has CDR1 SGHVT and CDR2 SQSDAQ. The CDR3 has 16 residues. V was pared by 6 bases and J by 1 base, with 15 bases between.

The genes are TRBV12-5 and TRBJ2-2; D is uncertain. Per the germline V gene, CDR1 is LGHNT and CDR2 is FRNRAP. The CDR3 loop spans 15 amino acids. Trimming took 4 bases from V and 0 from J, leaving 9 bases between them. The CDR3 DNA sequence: TGTGCTAGTGGTTCCCGTGGGTCGAACACCGGGGAGCTGTTTTTT. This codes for CASGSRGSNTGELFF.

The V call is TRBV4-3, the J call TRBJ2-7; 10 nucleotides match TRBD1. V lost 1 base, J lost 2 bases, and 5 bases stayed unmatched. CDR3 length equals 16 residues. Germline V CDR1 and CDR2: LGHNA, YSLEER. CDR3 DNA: TGCGCCAGCAGCCAAGGGTCCGGGACAGGGGCCTACGAGCAGTACTTC. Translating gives CASSQGSGTGAYEQYF.

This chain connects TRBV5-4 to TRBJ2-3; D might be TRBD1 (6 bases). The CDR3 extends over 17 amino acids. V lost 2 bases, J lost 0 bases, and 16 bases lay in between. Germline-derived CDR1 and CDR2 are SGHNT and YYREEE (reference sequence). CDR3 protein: CASSLTGTPASTDTQYF. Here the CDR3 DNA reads TGTGCCAGCAGCTTAACCGGGACACCGGCTAGCACAGATACGCAGTATTTT.

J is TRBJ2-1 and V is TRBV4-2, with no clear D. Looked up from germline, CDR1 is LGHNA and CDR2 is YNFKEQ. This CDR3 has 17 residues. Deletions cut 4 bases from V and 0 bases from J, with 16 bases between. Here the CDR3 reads CASSRSGSQSSYNEQFF. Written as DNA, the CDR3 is TGTGCCAGCAGCCGTTCGGGCTCCCAAAGCTCCTACAATGAGCAGTTCTTC.

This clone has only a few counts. The DNA for the CDR3 is TGCGCCAGCAGCCAAGGACGTGGGATTGAAGCTTTCTTT. Protein product: CASSQGRGIEAFF. The chain carries TRBV4-1 and TRBJ1-1; D is unresolved. Germline V lookup: CDR1 MGHRA, CDR2 YSYEKL. The V and J ends lost 1 base and 7 bases respectively, with 10 bases between them. The CDR3 is 13 amino acids.